The sequence of this TCR beta chain was determined in a study of blood T cell repertoires in COVID-19. Under the authors' procedure: Researchers report that nucleated cell counts were estimated from reference gene primer amplification. Data came from immunoSEQ multiplex PCR; TCRdb stores just in-frame clones and leaves some out. Clone size and V and J calls were adopted from that table, with D and trimming inferred from the DNA. Among about 250,000 clones listed, approximately 90% were seen once. CDR1 is SGHNT and CDR2 is YENEEA in the germline V gene. V was cut by 4 bases and J by 3 bases, with 3 bases left in between. CDR3 length equals 12 residues.

This sequence was found in a man in his forties who had recovered from COVID-19. Material: PBMCs or T cells enriched from blood (not recorded which). V is TRBV11-3 and J is TRBJ2-2, with D unclear. CDR3 in amino acids: CASSSDTGELFF. The CDR3, as DNA: TGTGCCAGCAGCTCGGACACCGGGGAGCTGTTTTTT.